The text below deals with one TCR beta chain. Its antigen is unidentified. The authors split each subset's genomic DNA evenly across several immunoSEQ plates. TCRdb's copy holds only in-frame clones and misses some; the assay was immunoSEQ multiplex PCR. The sample holds a few million clones, around 93% seen once. This record belongs to a study of shared clonotypes between healthy human individuals. Study observations and caveats: Memory subsets generally showed smaller estimated richness than naive subsets did.

As defined, naive CD8 cells were CD45RO-negative and positively selected for CCR7, with terminally differentiated effector memory CD45RA+ cells excluded. Those who donated, Caucasian adults without exception, all lived in Nashville, Tennessee. V lost 2 bases and J 7 bases, leaving 9 bases between the germline ends. Germline loops: CDR1 SGHTS, CDR2 YDEGEE. CDR3 length: 13 residues. The sequence was collected from a young man in good health. Some clones in this sample may be carry-over from other donors' samples. Sequenced material: naive CD8+ T cells from PBMCs. The chain uses TRBV5-8 and TRBJ2-2; D uncertain. CDR3 region: CASSFLPDGELFF. The DNA for the CDR3 is TGTGCCAGCAGCTTTTTGCCGGACGGGGAGCTGTTTTTT.